This TCR beta chain was recovered during a study of CD8+CD57+ T cells in acquired aplastic anemia listed by TCRdb under 2018. At the level of the whole study: On average, sorted CD4+ and CD8+ cells yielded around 3.5 ug of extracted DNA, with a range of roughly 0.17 to 27.4 ug. CD8+CD57+ expansion was defined as a frequency above the mean frequency observed in healthy subjects.

What the study reported, not specific to this receptor: Some 27 CD8+ CDR3 sequences were found in both patients and controls but appeared to be highly expressed in patients and within the immunodominant clones of the patients. Between patients and healthy controls, no significant difference in CD8+ Simpson's diversity was found (P=0.060).

Profiling of TCR beta VDJ combinations and CDR3 sequences used genomic DNA as the template. An Illumina HiSeq 2000 was the platform used for TCR repertoire sequencing. From the authors' description of their analysis: TRBV/TRBJ rearrangement plots, CDR3 size and DJ length profiles, and Simpson's diversity index were used to assess repertoires. Whichever DNA sequence was most abundant in the deep sequencing data was defined as the immunodominant clone. CDR3 amino acid sequences were checked for sharing between subjects and were compared against published repertoires and the VDJdb database. TCRdb cleaned the public reads at Q25 with fastp, built clones with MiXCR and kept in-frame beta chains. A single entry per CDR3 protein holds the most common genes and DNA from its merged rows. The V and J calls reflect TCRdb's pipeline rather than the authors' work. Present in this sample are under 350,000 distinct CDR3 sequences, 50% to 65% of which were seen just once. Together, the top ten hold 1% to 1.5% of the sample.

CDR1 and CDR2 are read off the germline V gene as SGHVS and FQNEAQ. The CDR3 numbers 15 residues from cysteine through phenylalanine. The kept DNA is CDR3 alone, 45 bases in frame from the first base. V ends up 5 bases short and J 2 bases short, with an unmatched junction base count of 6. Patients chosen for sequencing had shown expansion of CD8+CD57+ cells by flow cytometry. Severe acquired aplastic anemia was diagnosed in all patients according to International Study of Aplastic Anemia and Agranulocytosis and Camitta criteria. No therapy had been received by the patients at the time of blood sampling. The study deep-sequenced TCR repertoires of sorted CD4+ and CD8+ blood T cells from severe aplastic anemia patients and healthy subjects. In the USA, patient enrollment took place under clinicaltrials.gov protocols 00001620, 01623167, 00001397, 00071045, 00081523 and 00961064. Ficoll-Paque density gradient centrifugation was used to isolate peripheral blood mononuclear cells. Before DNA was extracted, CD4+ and CD8+ T cells were sorted using either FACS or magnetic beads.

Notes on this clonotype: Its cognate antigen has yet to be identified. Per-base qualities were not stored, and no clone one base away is much larger.

This TCR was sampled from a human donor with aplastic anemia. Recombination joined TRBV7-8 with TRBJ2-7; 10 central nucleotides agree with TRBD1. The sequenced material came from sorted CD4+, CD8+, or CD8+CD57+ T cells (not recorded which) from PBMCs. The sequenced DNA: TGTGCCAGCAGCCCCGAGGGACAGGGGACCTACGAGCAGTACTTC. Translated, this gives CASSPEGQGTYEQYF.